Each of the 8 T cell receptor beta chains below was sequenced from the same sample in a study of cytomegalovirus exposure and HLA in healthy donors. The PCR contained 60 Vbeta and 13 Jbeta primers. Clones were read by immunoSEQ multiplex PCR, and TCRdb kept only the in-frame ones, dropping some. Found here are approximately 200,000 clones, approximately 81% of them singletons; the top ten hold 2.1%. The material sequenced was PBMCs. These receptor sequences come from a woman in her late teens or twenties in good health and CMV-seropositive.

This chain links TRBV7-2 with TRBJ2-4; D is ambiguous. CDR1 and CDR2 from the germline V gene are SGHTA and FQGNSA. CDR3 size: 12 residues. V lost 5 bases and J 8 bases, leaving 10 bases between the germline ends. CDR3 sequence reads: CASSKRWDIQYF. The CDR3 bases are TGTGCCAGCAGCAAGAGGTGGGACATTCAGTACTTC.

This chain joins TRBV29-1 and TRBJ2-1, with 9 nucleotides matching TRBD1. The CDR3 spans 17 residues. Germline values: CDR1 SQVTM, CDR2 ANQGSEA. After removal of 6 bases from V and 8 bases from J, the junction contained 20 bases not matched to a gene. CDR3 bases: TGCAGCGTGAGTGGGGTAACCCGATGGACAGGGGTCGATGAGCAGTTCTTC. Its translation: CSVSGVTRWTGVDEQFF.

This clone has a count of ten or more. This rearrangement joins TRBV6-4 to TRBJ1-1; possibly TRBD1 for D (5 bases). Germline V CDR1 and CDR2: MRHNA, SNTAGT. V dropped 5 bases and J dropped 6 bases, with 13 bases sitting between them. The CDR3 has 13 amino acids. The CDR3: CASSYQGGAEAFF. The DNA of the CDR3 is TGTGCCAGCAGTTACCAGGGTGGGGCTGAAGCTTTCTTT.

This clone was observed a few times. This chain connects TRBV2 to TRBJ1-5; no clear D gene. Germline V CDR1 and CDR2: SNHLY, FYNNEI. V was cut by 6 bases and J by 1 base, with 13 bases left in between. This CDR3 spans 15 amino acids. The CDR3: CASSRREGSNQPQHF. CDR3 bases: TGTGCCAGCAGCAGACGGGAAGGGAGCAATCAGCCCCAGCATTTT. Full variable domain (outside the CDR3, taken from reference TRBV2 and TRBJ1-5): EPEVTQTPSHQVTQMGQEVILRCVPISNHLYFYWYRQILGQKVEFLVSFYNNEISEKSEIFDDQFSVERPDGSNFTLKIRSTKLEDSAMYFCASSRREGSNQPQHFGDGTRLSIL.

The chain has TRBV5-1 and TRBJ2-3, with 11 bases lining up with TRBD2. V lost 3 bases to trimming and J lost 3 bases; unmatched junction nucleotides: 3. The germline CDR1 and CDR2 sequences are SGHRS and YFSETQ. This CDR3 has 15 amino acids. The CDR3 region has the DNA TGCGCCAGCAGCTCGGGACTAGCGGAGACAGATACGCAGTATTTT. Amino acid sequence: CASSSGLAETDTQYF. The complete variable domain, with remaining parts taken from reference TRBV5-1 and TRBJ2-3, reads KAGVTQTPRYLIKTRGQQVTLSCSPISGHRSVSWYQQTPGQGLQFLFEYFSETQRNKGNFPGRFSGRQFSNSRSEMNVSTLELGDSALYLCASSSGLAETDTQYFGPGTRLTVL.

J is TRBJ2-1 and V is TRBV6-1; 14 nucleotides agree with TRBD2. The V segment lost 4 bases and the J segment 7 bases; nucleotides outside the gene matches: 6. The CDR3 runs to 16 residues. CDR1 is MNHNS, CDR2 SASEGT, per germline. The CDR3 region has the DNA TGTGCCAGCAGTGCCCGACTAGCGGGGGGGCCAAATGAGCAGTTCTTC. This codes for CASSARLAGGPNEQFF.

The chain couples TRBV29-1 to TRBJ2-2, with a tentative D call TRBD1 (6 bases). V lost 4 bases to trimming and J lost 5 bases, with 26 bases between them. Germline V gene lookup returns CDR1 SQVTM and CDR2 ANQGSEA. The CDR3 totals 18 residues. The CDR3 protein is CSVVLGSAGVLRTGELFF. In DNA, the CDR3 is TGCAGCGTTGTGTTGGGCTCGGCAGGGGTTCTGAGGACCGGGGAGCTGTTTTTT.

This clone has just a few counts. The V call is TRBV5-1, the J call TRBJ2-1; D remains ambiguous. V lost 0 bases to trimming and J lost 7 bases, with 5 bases between them. This CDR3 has 12 amino acids. Germline CDR1 and CDR2: SGHRS and YFSETQ. The DNA for the CDR3 is TGCGCCAGCAGCTTGGCCCGGAATGAGCAGTTCTTC. This encodes CASSLARNEQFF.